The next 8 T cell receptor beta chains were all read from a single sample in a study of identical twins. TCRdb processed the 5' RACE reads anew with MiXCR; each CDR3 protein has one entry. Of approximately 700,000 distinct CDR3 sequences listed, around a sixth were seen once; the top ten hold under 15%. Another study also made use of these data, one on T cells expressing NK-cell markers.

The sample was PBMCs. The receptors shown here come from a young woman in good health.

V and J are TRBV12-3 or TRBV12-4 and TRBJ1-6; D remains unclear. Between the trimmed V and J ends, which lost 1 base and 7 bases, there was a span of 8 bases. The CDR3 covers 14 residues. CDR3 sequence: CASSLVGPNSPLHF. The CDR3 nucleotides are TGTGCCAGCAGTTTAGTAGGCCCCAATTCACCCCTCCACTTT.

This clonotype was found many times. This chain uses TRBV5-1 with TRBJ1-1; D gene uncertain. Looked up from germline, CDR1 is SGHRS and CDR2 is YFSETQ. Trimming removed 0 bases from V and 1 base from J, with 7 bases in between. This CDR3 contains 14 residues. CDR3 nucleotides: TGCGCCAGCAGCTTGGGGCCTGGGAACACTGAAGCTTTCTTT. Its protein product is CASSLGPGNTEAFF. Combining the CDR3 with reference TRBV5-1 and TRBJ1-1 gives the whole variable domain KAGVTQTPRYLIKTRGQQVTLSCSPISGHRSVSWYQQTPGQGLQFLFEYFSETQRNKGNFPGRFSGRQFSNSRSEMNVSTLELGDSALYLCASSLGPGNTEAFFGQGTRLTVV.

With regard to this clonotype: Sequence at one end of the junction differs from germline and may be a read error. V usage is TRBV7-9 and J usage is TRBJ2-6, with D possibly TRBD1 on 5 matching bases. The length of the CDR3 is 17 residues. Germline V gene data show CDR1 as SEHNR and CDR2 as FQNEAQ (reference sequence). CDR3 in DNA: TGTGCCAGCAACAATAGACAGTCCCAAGGTGGGACCAACGTCCTGACTTTC. It codes for CASNNRQSQGGTNVLTF.

This clonotype appeared many times. The chain uses TRBV12-3 or TRBV12-4 and TRBJ2-3; possibly TRBD1 for D (5 bases). The V and J ends lost 0 bases and 3 bases respectively, with 10 bases between them. The CDR3 has 15 amino acids. The CDR3 DNA follows: TGTGCCAGCAGTTTAGCGGTCAGGGTAACAGATACGCAGTATTTT. It translates to CASSLAVRVTDTQYF.

The rearrangement links TRBV6-5 to TRBJ2-1; D remains ambiguous. Looked up from germline, CDR1 is MNHEY and CDR2 is SVGAGI. V was cut by 4 bases and J by 9 bases, with 16 bases left in between. This CDR3 is 14 amino acids long. Here the CDR3 reads CASSSPGLSGEQFF. The CDR3 region has the DNA TGTGCCAGCAGTTCCCCTGGTCTCTCGGGTGAGCAGTTCTTC.

The J gene is TRBJ2-1, the V gene TRBV7-9, with D hard to call. Per the germline V gene, CDR1 is SEHNR and CDR2 is FQNEAQ (reference sequence). CDR3 length equals 12 residues. V was cut by 5 bases and J by 10 bases, with 12 bases left in between. The DNA of the CDR3 is TGTGCCAGCAGCGTGCTGGGCCTGGAGCAGTTCTTC. Its translation is CASSVLGLEQFF.

The genes are TRBV12-3 or TRBV12-4 and TRBJ1-2; possible D gene TRBD1, 5 bases. The CDR3 is 12 amino acids. Trimming stripped 3 bases from V and 6 bases from J, with 8 bases between. CDR3 residues: CASSLGPNGYTF. As DNA, the CDR3 is TGTGCCAGCAGTTTGGGACCGAATGGCTACACCTTC.

This clonotype was detected many times. The chain is built from TRBV12-3 or TRBV12-4 and TRBJ1-5; D unclear. V was trimmed by 5 bases and J by 0 bases, leaving 11 bases between them. This CDR3 comprises 15 residues. The CDR3: CASSLTAHSNQPQHF. As DNA, the CDR3 is TGTGCCAGCAGTCTTACGGCACATAGCAATCAGCCCCAGCATTTT.